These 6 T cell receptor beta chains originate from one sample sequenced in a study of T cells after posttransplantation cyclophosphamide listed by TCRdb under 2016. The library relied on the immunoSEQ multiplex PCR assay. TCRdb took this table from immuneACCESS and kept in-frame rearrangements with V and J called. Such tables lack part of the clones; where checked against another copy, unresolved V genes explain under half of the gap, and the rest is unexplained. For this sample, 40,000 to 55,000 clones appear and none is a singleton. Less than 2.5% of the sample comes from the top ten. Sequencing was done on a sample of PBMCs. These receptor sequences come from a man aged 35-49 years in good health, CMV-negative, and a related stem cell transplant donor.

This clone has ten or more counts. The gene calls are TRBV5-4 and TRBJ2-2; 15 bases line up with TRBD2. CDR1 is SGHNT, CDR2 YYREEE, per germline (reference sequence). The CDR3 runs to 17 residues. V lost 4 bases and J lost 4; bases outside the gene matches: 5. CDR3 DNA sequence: TGTGCCAGCAGCCGCGGACTAGCGGGGGGGAGCACCGGGGAGCTGTTTTTT. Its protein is CASSRGLAGGSTGELFF.

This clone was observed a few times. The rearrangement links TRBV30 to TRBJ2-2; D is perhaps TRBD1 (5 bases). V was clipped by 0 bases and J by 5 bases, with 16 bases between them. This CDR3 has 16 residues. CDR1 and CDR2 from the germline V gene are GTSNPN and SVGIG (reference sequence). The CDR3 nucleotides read TGTGCCTGGAGTGTAGTGAAGGGGCGCTTGACCGGGGAGCTGTTTTTT. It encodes CAWSVVKGRLTGELFF. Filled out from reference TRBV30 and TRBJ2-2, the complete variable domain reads SQTIHQWPATLVQPVGSPLSLECTVEGTSNPNLYWYRQAAGRGLQLLFYSVGIGQISSEVPQNLSASRPQDRQFILSSKKLLLSDSGFYLCAWSVVKGRLTGELFFGEGSRLTVL.

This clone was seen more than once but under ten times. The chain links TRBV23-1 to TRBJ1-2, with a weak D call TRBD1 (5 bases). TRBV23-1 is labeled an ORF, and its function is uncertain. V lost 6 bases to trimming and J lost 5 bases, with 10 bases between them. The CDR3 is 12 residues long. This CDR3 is CASRKEGYGYTF. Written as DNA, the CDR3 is TGCGCCAGCAGGAAGGAGGGGTATGGCTACACCTTC.

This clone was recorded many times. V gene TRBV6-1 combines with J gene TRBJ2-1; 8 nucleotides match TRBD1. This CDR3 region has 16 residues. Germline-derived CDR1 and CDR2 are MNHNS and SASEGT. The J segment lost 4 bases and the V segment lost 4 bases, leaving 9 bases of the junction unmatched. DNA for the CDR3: TGTGCCAGCAGTGTATCCAGGGGGCCTGGGTACAATGAGCAGTTCTTC. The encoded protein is CASSVSRGPGYNEQFF.

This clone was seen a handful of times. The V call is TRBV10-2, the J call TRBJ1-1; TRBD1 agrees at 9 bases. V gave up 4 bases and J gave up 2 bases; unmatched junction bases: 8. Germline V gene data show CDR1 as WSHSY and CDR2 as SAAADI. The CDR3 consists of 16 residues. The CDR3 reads CASSATTTGGNTEAFF. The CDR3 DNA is TGCGCCAGCAGTGCTACAACCACAGGGGGCAACACTGAAGCTTTCTTT.

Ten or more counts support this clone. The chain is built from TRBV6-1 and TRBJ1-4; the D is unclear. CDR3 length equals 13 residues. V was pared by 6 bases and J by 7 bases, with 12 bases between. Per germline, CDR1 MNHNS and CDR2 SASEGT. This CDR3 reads CASRRTGGEKLFF. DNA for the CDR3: TGTGCCAGCAGGAGGACGGGAGGTGAAAAACTGTTTTTT.